This TCR beta chain emerged from a study of cytomegalovirus exposure and HLA in healthy donors. Study outcomes and limitations: Sequence variants that were highly shared formed a cluster that was likely a sequencing artifact. Cytomegalovirus status was reportedly diagnosed by the classifier with high specificity and sensitivity.

The V end was cut by 0 bases, the J end by 10 bases, with 11 bases between. Germline loops: CDR1 SGHVS, CDR2 FQNEAQ. CDR3 length equals 13 residues. This PCR relied on a set of 60 Vbeta primers and 13 Jbeta primers. TCRdb's table, derived via immunoSEQ multiplex PCR, lists solely in-frame clones and lacks some. In the table there are roughly 180,000 clones, more than 70% of which are singletons. Remarks on this clone: What it binds is unknown.

The source of this sequence is a woman in her thirties or forties in good health and CMV-seropositive. Sequenced sample: PBMCs. The chain couples TRBV7-8 to TRBJ2-3; D gene unclear. CDR3 DNA sequence: TGTGCCAGCAGCTTAGCGGCCCGGGTTCCGCAGTATTTT. Encoded protein: CASSLAARVPQYF.